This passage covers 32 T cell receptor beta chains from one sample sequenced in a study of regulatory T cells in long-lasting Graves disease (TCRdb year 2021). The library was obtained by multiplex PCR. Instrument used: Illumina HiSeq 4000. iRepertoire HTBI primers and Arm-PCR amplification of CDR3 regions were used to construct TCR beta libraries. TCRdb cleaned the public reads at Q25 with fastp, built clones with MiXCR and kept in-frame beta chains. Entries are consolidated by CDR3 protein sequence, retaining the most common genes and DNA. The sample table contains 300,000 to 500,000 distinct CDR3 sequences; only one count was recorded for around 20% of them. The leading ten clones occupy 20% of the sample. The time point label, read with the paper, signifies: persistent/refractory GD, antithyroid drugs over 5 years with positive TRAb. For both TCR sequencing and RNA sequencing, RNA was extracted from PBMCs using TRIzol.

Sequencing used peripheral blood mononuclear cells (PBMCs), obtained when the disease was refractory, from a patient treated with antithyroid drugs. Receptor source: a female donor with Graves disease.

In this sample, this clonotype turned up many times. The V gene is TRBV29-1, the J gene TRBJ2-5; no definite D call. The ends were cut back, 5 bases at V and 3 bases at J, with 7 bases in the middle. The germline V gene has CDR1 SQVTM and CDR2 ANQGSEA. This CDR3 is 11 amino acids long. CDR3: CSVRGEETQYF. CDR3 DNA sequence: TGCAGCGTTCGTGGGGAAGAGACCCAGTACTTC.

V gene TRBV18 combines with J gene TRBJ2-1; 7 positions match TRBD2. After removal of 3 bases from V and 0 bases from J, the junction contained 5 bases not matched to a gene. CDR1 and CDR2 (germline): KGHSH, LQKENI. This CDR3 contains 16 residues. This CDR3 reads CASSPPLAVSYNEQFF. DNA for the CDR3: TGTGCCAGCTCACCTCCCCTAGCGGTCTCCTACAATGAGCAGTTCTTC. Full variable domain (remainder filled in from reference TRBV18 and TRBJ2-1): NAGVMQNPRHLVRRRGQEARLRCSPMKGHSHVYWYRQLPEEGLKFMVYLQKENIIDESGMPKERFSAEFPKEGPSILRIQQVVRGDSAAYFCASSPPLAVSYNEQFFGPGTRLTVL.

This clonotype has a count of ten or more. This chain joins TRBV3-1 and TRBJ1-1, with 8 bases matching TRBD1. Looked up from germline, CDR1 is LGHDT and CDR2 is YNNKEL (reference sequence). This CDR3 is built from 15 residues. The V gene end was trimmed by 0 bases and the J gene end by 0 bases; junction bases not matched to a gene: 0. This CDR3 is CASSQETGVNTEAFF. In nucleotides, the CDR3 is TGTGCCAGCAGCCAAGAGACAGGGGTGAACACTGAAGCTTTCTTT. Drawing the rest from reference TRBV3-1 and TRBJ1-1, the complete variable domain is DTAVSQTPKYLVTQMGNDKSIKCEQNLGHDTMYWYKQDSKKFLKIMFSYNNKELIINETVPNRFSPKSPDKAHLNLHINSLELGDSAVYFCASSQETGVNTEAFFGQGTRLTVV.

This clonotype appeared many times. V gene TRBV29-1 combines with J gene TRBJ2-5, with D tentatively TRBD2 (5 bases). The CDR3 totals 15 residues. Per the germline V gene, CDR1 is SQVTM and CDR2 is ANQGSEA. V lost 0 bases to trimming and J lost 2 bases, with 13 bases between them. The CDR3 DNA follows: TGCAGCGTTGAAGAGGTGGGAGTATATCAAGAGACCCAGTACTTC. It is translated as CSVEEVGVYQETQYF.

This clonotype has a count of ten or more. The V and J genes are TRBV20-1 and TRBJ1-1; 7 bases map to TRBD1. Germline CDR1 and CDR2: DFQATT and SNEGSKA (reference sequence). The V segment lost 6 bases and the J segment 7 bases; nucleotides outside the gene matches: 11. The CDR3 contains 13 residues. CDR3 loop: CSADGTAFYEAFF. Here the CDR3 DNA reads TGCAGTGCAGATGGGACAGCATTTTATGAAGCTTTCTTT.

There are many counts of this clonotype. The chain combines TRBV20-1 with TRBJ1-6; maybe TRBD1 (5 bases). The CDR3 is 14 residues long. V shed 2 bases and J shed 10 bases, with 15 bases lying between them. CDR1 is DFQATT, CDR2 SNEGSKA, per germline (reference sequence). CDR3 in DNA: TGCAGTGCTAGACTATTGGGGGAGAGATCACCCCTCCACTTT. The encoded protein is CSARLLGERSPLHF.

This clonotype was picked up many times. The CDR3 sequence is CASSLLSTRANYGYTF. The CDR3, as DNA: TGTGCCAGCAGTTTGTTGTCAACTCGAGCTAACTATGGCTACACCTTC. The rearrangement links TRBV28 to TRBJ1-2; unclear D gene. CDR1 and CDR2 (germline): MDHEN, SYDVKM. This CDR3 region has 16 residues. V lost 3 bases to trimming and J lost 0 bases, with 14 bases between them.

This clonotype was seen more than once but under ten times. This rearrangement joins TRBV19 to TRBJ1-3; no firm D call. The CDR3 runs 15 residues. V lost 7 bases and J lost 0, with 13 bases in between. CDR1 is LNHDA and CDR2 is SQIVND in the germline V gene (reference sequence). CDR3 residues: CASNAVGSSGNTIYF. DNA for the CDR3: TGTGCCAGTAATGCAGTCGGAAGCTCTGGAAACACCATATATTTT.

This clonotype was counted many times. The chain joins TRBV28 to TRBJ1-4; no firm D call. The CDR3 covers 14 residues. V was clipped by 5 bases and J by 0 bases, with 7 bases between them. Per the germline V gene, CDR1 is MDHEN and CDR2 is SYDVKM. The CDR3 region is CASSPPATNEKLFF. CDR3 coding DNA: TGTGCCAGCAGTCCCCCCGCAACTAATGAAAAACTGTTTTTT.

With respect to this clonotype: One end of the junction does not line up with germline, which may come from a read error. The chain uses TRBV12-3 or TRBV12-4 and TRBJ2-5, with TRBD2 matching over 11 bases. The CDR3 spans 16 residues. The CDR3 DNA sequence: TGTGCCCGCAGTGCTTTAGCGGGAGGGCCCGGGGAGACCCAGTACTTC. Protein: CARSALAGGPGETQYF.

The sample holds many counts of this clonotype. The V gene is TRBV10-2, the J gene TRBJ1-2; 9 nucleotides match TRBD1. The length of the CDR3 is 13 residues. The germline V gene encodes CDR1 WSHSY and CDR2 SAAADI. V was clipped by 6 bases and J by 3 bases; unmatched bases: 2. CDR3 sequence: CASRGQGDYGYTF. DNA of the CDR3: TGCGCCAGCAGGGGACAGGGAGACTATGGCTACACCTTC.

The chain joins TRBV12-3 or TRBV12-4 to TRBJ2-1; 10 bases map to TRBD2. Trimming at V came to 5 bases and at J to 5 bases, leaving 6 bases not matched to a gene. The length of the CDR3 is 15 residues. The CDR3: CASSASGGEHNEQFF. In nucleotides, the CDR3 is TGTGCCAGCAGTGCTAGCGGGGGCGAACACAATGAGCAGTTCTTC.

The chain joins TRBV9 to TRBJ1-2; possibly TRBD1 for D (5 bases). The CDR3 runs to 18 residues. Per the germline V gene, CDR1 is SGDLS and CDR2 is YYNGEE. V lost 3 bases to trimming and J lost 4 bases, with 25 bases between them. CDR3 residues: CASSGDWQGGGFGYGYTF. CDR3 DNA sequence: TGTGCCAGCAGCGGGGATTGGCAGGGCGGAGGCTTCGGCTATGGCTACACCTTC. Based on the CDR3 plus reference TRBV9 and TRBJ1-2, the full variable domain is DSGVTQTPKHLITATGQRVTLRCSPRSGDLSVYWYQQSLDQGLQFLIQYYNGEERAKGNILERFSAQQFPDLHSELNLSSLELGDSALYFCASSGDWQGGGFGYGYTFGSGTRLTVV.

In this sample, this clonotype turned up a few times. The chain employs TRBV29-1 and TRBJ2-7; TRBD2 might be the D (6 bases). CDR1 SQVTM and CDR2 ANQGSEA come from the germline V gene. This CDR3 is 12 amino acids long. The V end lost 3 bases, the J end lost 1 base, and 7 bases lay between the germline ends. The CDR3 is CSVEGLSYEQYF. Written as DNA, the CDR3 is TGCAGCGTTGAGGGACTGTCCTACGAGCAGTACTTC.

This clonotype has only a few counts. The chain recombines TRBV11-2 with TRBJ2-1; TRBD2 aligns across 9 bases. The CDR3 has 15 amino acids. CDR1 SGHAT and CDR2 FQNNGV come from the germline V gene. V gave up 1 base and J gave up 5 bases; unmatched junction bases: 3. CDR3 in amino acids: CASSLVGLANNEQFF. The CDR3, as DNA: TGTGCCAGCAGCTTAGTGGGACTAGCAAACAATGAGCAGTTCTTC.

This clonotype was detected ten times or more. The CDR3 here is CASSFDVQGVGDTEAFF. The CDR3 DNA reads TGCGCCAGCAGCTTTGATGTACAGGGGGTAGGAGACACTGAAGCTTTCTTT. This sequence joins TRBV5-1 and TRBJ1-1; TRBD1 matches 8 bases. With 2 bases clipped from V and 3 bases from J, the junction kept 12 bases outside the gene matches. This CDR3 spans 17 amino acids. Germline CDR1 reads SGHRS; CDR2 reads YFSETQ.

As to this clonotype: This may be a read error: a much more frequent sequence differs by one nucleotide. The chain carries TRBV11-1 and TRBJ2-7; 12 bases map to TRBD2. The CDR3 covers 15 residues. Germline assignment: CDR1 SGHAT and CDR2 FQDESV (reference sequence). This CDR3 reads CASRKRLAGDYEQCF. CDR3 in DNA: TGTGCCAGCAGAAAGAGACTAGCGGGAGACTACGAGCAGTGCTTC.

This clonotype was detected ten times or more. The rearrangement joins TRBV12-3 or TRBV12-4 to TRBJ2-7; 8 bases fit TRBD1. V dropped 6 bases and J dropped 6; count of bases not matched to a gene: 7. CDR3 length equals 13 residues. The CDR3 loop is CASSVGQGAEQYF. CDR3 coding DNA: TGTGCCAGCAGCGTTGGACAGGGAGCCGAGCAGTACTTC.

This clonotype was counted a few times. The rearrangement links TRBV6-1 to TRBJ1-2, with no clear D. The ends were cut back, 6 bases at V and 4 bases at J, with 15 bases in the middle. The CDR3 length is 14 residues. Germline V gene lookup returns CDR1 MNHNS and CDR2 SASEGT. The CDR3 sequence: CASSLGPGTYGYTF. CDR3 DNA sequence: TGTGCCAGCAGCCTGGGCCCGGGTACCTATGGCTACACCTTC.

The DNA of the CDR3 is TGTGCCAGCAGCTTAGACAGGGGGGACATTCAGTACTTC. This sequence encodes CASSLDRGDIQYF. The V call is TRBV7-9, the J call TRBJ2-4; 8 positions agree with TRBD1. CDR1 and CDR2 (germline): SEHNR, FQNEAQ (reference sequence). The CDR3 covers 13 residues. With 1 base clipped from V and 8 bases from J, the junction kept 1 base outside the gene matches.

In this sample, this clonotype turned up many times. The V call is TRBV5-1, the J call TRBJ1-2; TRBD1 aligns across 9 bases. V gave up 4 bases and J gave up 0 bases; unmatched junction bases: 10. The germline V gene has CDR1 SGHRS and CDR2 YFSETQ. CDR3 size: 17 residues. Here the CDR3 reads CASSPTGTGRANYGYTF. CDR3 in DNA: TGCGCCAGCAGCCCGACCGGGACAGGGAGGGCTAACTATGGCTACACCTTC. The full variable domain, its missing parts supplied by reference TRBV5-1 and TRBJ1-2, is KAGVTQTPRYLIKTRGQQVTLSCSPISGHRSVSWYQQTPGQGLQFLFEYFSETQRNKGNFPGRFSGRQFSNSRSEMNVSTLELGDSALYLCASSPTGTGRANYGYTFGSGTRLTVV.

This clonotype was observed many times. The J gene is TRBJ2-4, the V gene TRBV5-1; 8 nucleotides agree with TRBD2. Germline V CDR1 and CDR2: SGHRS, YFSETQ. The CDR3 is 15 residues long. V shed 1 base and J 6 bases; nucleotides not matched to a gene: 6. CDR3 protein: CASSLREGEVNIQYF. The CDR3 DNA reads TGCGCCAGCAGCTTGCGGGAGGGCGAGGTAAACATTCAGTACTTC.

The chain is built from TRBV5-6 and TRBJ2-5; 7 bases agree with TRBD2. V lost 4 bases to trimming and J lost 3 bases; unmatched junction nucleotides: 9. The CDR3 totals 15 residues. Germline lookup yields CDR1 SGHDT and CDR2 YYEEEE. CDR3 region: CASSLLARGKETQYF. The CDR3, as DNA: TGTGCCAGCAGCCTACTAGCGCGCGGCAAAGAGACCCAGTACTTC.

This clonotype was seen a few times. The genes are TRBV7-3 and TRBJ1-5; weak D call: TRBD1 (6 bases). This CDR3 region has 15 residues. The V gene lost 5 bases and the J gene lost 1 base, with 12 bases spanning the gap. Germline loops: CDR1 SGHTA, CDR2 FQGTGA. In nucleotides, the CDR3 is TGTGCCAGCAGCCCGCAGGGGATCAGCAATCAGCCCCAGCATTTT. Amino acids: CASSPQGISNQPQHF. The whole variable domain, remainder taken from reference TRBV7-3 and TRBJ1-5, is GAGVSQTPSNKVTEKGKYVELRCDPISGHTALYWYRQSLGQGPEFLIYFQGTGAADDSGLPNDRFFAVRPEGSVSTLKIQRTERGDSAVYLCASSPQGISNQPQHFGDGTRLSIL.

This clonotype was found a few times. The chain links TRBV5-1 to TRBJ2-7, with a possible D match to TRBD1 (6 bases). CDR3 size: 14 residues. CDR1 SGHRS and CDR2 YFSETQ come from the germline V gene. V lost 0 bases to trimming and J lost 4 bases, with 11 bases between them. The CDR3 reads CASSLGTGRYEQYF. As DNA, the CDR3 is TGCGCCAGCAGCTTGGGTACAGGGCGGTACGAGCAGTACTTC.

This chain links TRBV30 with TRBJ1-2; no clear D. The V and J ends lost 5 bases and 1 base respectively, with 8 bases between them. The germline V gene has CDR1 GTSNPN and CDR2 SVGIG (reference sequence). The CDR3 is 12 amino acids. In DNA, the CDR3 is TGTGCCTGGGCCAGCCTTAACTATGGCTACACCTTC. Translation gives CAWASLNYGYTF.

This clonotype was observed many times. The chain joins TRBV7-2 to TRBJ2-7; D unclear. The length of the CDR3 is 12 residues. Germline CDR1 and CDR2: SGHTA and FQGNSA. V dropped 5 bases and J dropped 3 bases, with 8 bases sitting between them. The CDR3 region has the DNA TGTGCCAGCAGCCCGGAAGTCTACGAGCAGTACTTC. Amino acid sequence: CASSPEVYEQYF.

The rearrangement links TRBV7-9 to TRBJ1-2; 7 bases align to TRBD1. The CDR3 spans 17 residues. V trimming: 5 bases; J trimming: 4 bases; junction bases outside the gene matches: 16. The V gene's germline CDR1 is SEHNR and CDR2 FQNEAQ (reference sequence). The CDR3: CASSIYGTEENSYGYTF. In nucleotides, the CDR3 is TGTGCCAGCAGCATATACGGGACAGAAGAAAACTCCTATGGCTACACCTTC.

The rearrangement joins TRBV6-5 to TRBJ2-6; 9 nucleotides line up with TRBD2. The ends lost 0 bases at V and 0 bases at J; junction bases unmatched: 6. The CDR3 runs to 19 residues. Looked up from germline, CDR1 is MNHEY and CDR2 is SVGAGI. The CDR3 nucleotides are TGTGCCAGCAGTTACTCAGCGGGAGGACTGATCTCTGGGGCCAACGTCCTGACTTTC. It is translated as CASSYSAGGLISGANVLTF.

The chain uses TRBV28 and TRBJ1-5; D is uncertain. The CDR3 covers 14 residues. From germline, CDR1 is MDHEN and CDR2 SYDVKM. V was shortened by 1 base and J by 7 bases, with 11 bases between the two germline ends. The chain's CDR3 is CASSLSGLGQPQHF. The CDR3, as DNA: TGTGCCAGCAGTTTATCGGGGTTGGGACAGCCCCAGCATTTT.

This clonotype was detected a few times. Written as DNA, the CDR3 is TGTGCCAGTAGTGGGACAGGGATCTTCTCCTACGAGCAGTACTTC. It specifies CASSGTGIFSYEQYF. This chain connects TRBV19 to TRBJ2-7; 9 bases fit TRBD1. The CDR3 spans 15 residues. Losses at the gene ends were 5 bases for V and 0 bases for J; bases not matched to a gene: 5. Germline-derived CDR1 and CDR2 are LNHDA and SQIVND (reference sequence).

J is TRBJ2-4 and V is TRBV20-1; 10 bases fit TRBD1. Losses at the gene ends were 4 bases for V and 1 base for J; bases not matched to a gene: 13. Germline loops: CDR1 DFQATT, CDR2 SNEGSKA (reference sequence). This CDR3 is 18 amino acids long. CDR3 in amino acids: CSANPGQGDLAAKNIQYF. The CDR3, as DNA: TGCAGTGCTAATCCCGGACAGGGGGATTTGGCGGCCAAAAACATTCAGTACTTC.